The clone carrying this T cell receptor beta chain was detected many times. The sample comes from a study of T cells in Graves' hyperthyroidism and ophthalmopathy. This CDR3 is built from 15 residues. V was pared by 6 bases and J by 0 bases, with 15 bases between. Per germline, CDR1 MDHEN and CDR2 SYDVKM. TCR beta CDR3 sequences were amplified from RNA transcripts. Researchers ran a first-round RT-PCR on the TCR CDR3 using the HTBI primer set. MiXCR, run by TCRdb on the multiplex PCR reads, gives a single entry per CDR3 protein. Seen here are about 380,000 distinct CDR3 sequences, about 13% observed once, and the top ten hold around 21%.

The receptor was isolated from a man aged 30 to 39 with Graves' hyperthyroidism that later progressed to Graves' ophthalmopathy. The rearrangement uses TRBV28 and TRBJ2-7; possible D gene TRBD2, 6 bases. Input material: blood. DNA of the CDR3: TGTGCCAGCAGCCCCGGGGGTATCACCTCCTACGAGCAGTACTTC. The encoded protein is CASSPGGITSYEQYF.